The 31 T cell receptor beta chains below were found in one sample sequenced in a study of beta chain features in type 1 diabetes. Sequencing targeted expressed TCRB transcripts, as all isolated RNA had been reverse transcribed. The table came from immunoSEQ multiplex PCR; TCRdb's copy has only in-frame clones and leaves some out. The sample has about 340,000 clones, 8% seen once. Sequencing was done on a sample of central memory CD4+ T cells from blood. Receptors were obtained from a woman between 18 and 29 years old in good health.

This clone was observed a few times. The rearrangement uses TRBV6-5 and TRBJ2-6, with unresolved D. The CDR3 length is 15 residues. The ends were cut back, 2 bases at V and 0 bases at J, with 5 bases in the middle. Germline-derived CDR1 and CDR2 are MNHEY and SVGAGI. CDR3 region: CASSYEASGANVLTF. CDR3 in DNA: TGTGCCAGCAGTTACGAAGCCTCTGGGGCCAACGTCCTGACTTTC.

For this clone: Germline is not matched at one junction end, which may reflect a read error. V and J are TRBV28 and TRBJ2-7, with D perhaps matching TRBD1 (5 bases). Germline V gene lookup returns CDR1 MDHEN and CDR2 SYDVKM. There are 13 residues in the CDR3. CDR3 protein: CASSLGRGSEQYF. CDR3 coding DNA: TGTGCCAGTAGTTTAGGAAGGGGTTCCGAGCAGTACTTC.

CDR3 sequence reads: CASSILAGAVETQYF. As DNA, the CDR3 is TGCGCCAGCAGCATTCTAGCGGGAGCGGTGGAGACCCAGTACTTC. The V call is TRBV5-1, the J call TRBJ2-5; 10 bases match TRBD2. V trimming: 4 bases; J trimming: 5 bases; junction bases outside the gene matches: 8. Germline V CDR1 and CDR2: SGHRS, YFSETQ. The CDR3 runs 15 residues.

CDR3 residues: CASSPGLAFNEQFF. CDR3 in DNA: TGTGCCAGCAGTCCGGGACTAGCTTTCAATGAGCAGTTCTTC. The rearrangement links TRBV7-6 to TRBJ2-1; TRBD2 matches at 9 bases. J lost 6 bases, V lost 6 bases, and 6 bases had no gene match. CDR3 length equals 14 residues. The germline V gene encodes CDR1 SGHVS and CDR2 FNYEAQ. The full variable domain, completed using reference TRBV7-6 and TRBJ2-1, is GAGVSQSPRYKVTKRGQDVALRCDPISGHVSLYWYRQALGQGPEFLTYFNYEAQQDKSGLPNDRFSAERPEGSISTLTIQRTEQRDSAMYRCASSPGLAFNEQFFGPGTRLTVL.

This clone has just a few counts. This chain connects TRBV2 to TRBJ1-2, with a weak D call TRBD1 (6 bases). This CDR3 spans 14 amino acids. Germline V gene sequence: CDR1 SNHLY, CDR2 FYNNEI. The germline V and J ends were trimmed by 6 bases and 4 bases, with 15 bases remaining between them. The CDR3 is CASRRDNLAYGYTF. The DNA of the CDR3 is TGTGCCAGCAGGAGGGACAATCTAGCCTATGGCTACACCTTC. The whole variable domain, remainder taken from reference TRBV2 and TRBJ1-2, is EPEVTQTPSHQVTQMGQEVILRCVPISNHLYFYWYRQILGQKVEFLVSFYNNEISEKSEIFDDQFSVERPDGSNFTLKIRSTKLEDSAMYFCASRRDNLAYGYTFGSGTRLTVV.

This rearrangement joins TRBV2 to TRBJ2-3; the D call may be TRBD1 or TRBD2 (5 bases each). From germline, CDR1 is SNHLY and CDR2 FYNNEI. Trimming took off 6 bases at V and 2 bases at J, with 12 bases between the two ends. The CDR3 consists of 14 residues. CDR3 DNA: TGTGCCAGCAGGGAGGACATCCACACAGATACGCAGTATTTT. Translation: CASREDIHTDTQYF.

The V call is TRBV6-6, the J call TRBJ1-5; TRBD1 agrees at 8 bases. The CDR3 totals 16 residues. Unmatched junction bases numbered 12, after V lost 6 bases and J lost 5 bases. Germline lookup yields CDR1 MNHNY and CDR2 SVGAGI (reference sequence). The CDR3 is CASSPTGGATYQPQHF. The CDR3 region has the DNA TGTGCCAGCAGCCCCACAGGGGGTGCCACCTATCAGCCCCAGCATTTT.

In its sample, this clone was seen many times. Other nucleotide sequences in the sample specify the same CDR3. The chain joins TRBV28 to TRBJ1-1, with D hard to call. Trimming took off 2 bases at V and 8 bases at J, with 6 bases between the two ends. CDR1 is MDHEN and CDR2 is SYDVKM in the germline V gene. The CDR3 covers 11 residues. The CDR3 DNA reads as TGTGCCAGCAGTTTAACAAGAGAAGCTTTCTTT. It specifies CASSLTREAFF. Filled out from reference TRBV28 and TRBJ1-1, the complete variable domain reads DVKVTQSSRYLVKRTGEKVFLECVQDMDHENMFWYRQDPGLGLRLIYFSYDVKMKEKGDIPEGYSVSREKKERFSLILESASTNQTSMYLCASSLTREAFFGQGTRLTVV.

This clone was observed a handful of times. The rearrangement links TRBV28 to TRBJ1-2; maybe TRBD1 (6 bases). V was clipped by 5 bases and J by 0 bases, with 13 bases between them. The CDR3 length is 15 residues. The V gene's germline CDR1 is MDHEN and CDR2 SYDVKM. The CDR3 loop is CASSETGRANYGYTF. The CDR3, as DNA: TGTGCCAGCAGTGAGACAGGTCGAGCTAACTATGGCTACACCTTC.

The V call is TRBV27, the J call TRBJ1-1; 9 bases map to TRBD1. The CDR3 has 14 amino acids. Germline trimming cut 4 bases from V and 4 bases from J; bases unmatched to any gene: 4. CDR1 and CDR2 from the germline V gene are MNHEY and SMNVEV (reference sequence). In DNA form, the CDR3 reads TGTGCCAGCAGTTCATTACAGGGGGCCACTGAAGCTTTCTTT. Translated, it gives CASSSLQGATEAFF.

The V and J genes are TRBV30 and TRBJ2-1; D may be TRBD2 (5 bases). Trimming pared 1 base from V and 9 bases from J, leaving 7 bases between. This CDR3 has 11 residues. Looked up from germline, CDR1 is GTSNPN and CDR2 is SVGIG (reference sequence). As DNA, the CDR3 is TGTGCCTGGAGTGGGAGGTCTGAGCAGTTCTTC. Translation gives CAWSGRSEQFF.

This clone was seen at least ten times. This chain links TRBV7-2 with TRBJ1-2; D remains ambiguous. V gave up 5 bases and J gave up 5 bases, with 12 bases separating them. Germline V gene data show CDR1 as SGHTA and CDR2 as FQGNSA. The CDR3 is 13 residues long. The CDR3 region is CASSPEVQYGYTF. The CDR3 region has the DNA TGTGCCAGCAGCCCGGAGGTTCAATATGGCTACACCTTC.

This clone was seen a few times. This rearrangement joins TRBV9 to TRBJ2-5, with TRBD2 identical over 7 bases. The length of the CDR3 is 15 residues. With 4 bases clipped from V and 2 bases from J, the junction kept 8 bases outside the gene matches. Germline V gives CDR1 SGDLS, CDR2 YYNGEE. CDR3 sequence reads: CASSPRVSGQETQYF. CDR3 DNA sequence: TGTGCCAGCAGCCCCCGTGTTAGCGGGCAAGAGACCCAGTACTTC. The whole variable domain, remainder taken from reference TRBV9 and TRBJ2-5, is DSGVTQTPKHLITATGQRVTLRCSPRSGDLSVYWYQQSLDQGLQFLIQYYNGEERAKGNILERFSAQQFPDLHSELNLSSLELGDSALYFCASSPRVSGQETQYFGPGTRLLVL.

The chain joins TRBV6-5 to TRBJ2-7; D is uncertain. The CDR3 is 12 amino acids. V was trimmed by 0 bases and J by 2 bases, leaving 2 bases between them. CDR1 is MNHEY and CDR2 is SVGAGI in the germline V gene. The DNA of the CDR3 is TGTGCCAGCAGTTACTCGACCTACGAGCAGTACTTC. Its protein is CASSYSTYEQYF.

This clone has just a few counts. CDR3 nucleotide sequence: TGTGCCAGCAGCGTGGTCTTACCTAGCTCCTACAATGAGCAGTTCTTC. It translates to CASSVVLPSSYNEQFF. The chain is built from TRBV13 and TRBJ2-1, with D unclear. Trimming pared 5 bases from V and 0 bases from J, leaving 14 bases between. This CDR3 contains 16 residues. Germline assignment: CDR1 PRHDT and CDR2 FYEKMQ (reference sequence).

The gene calls are TRBV11-2 and TRBJ2-1; TRBD1 or TRBD2 may be the D gene (5 bases each). Germline V gene data show CDR1 as SGHAT and CDR2 as FQNNGV. The V gene lost 1 base and the J gene lost 8 bases, with 6 bases spanning the gap. This CDR3 has 12 residues. This CDR3 reads CASSLGGDEQFF. The CDR3 region has the DNA TGTGCCAGCAGCTTAGGAGGGGATGAGCAGTTCTTC.

The V gene is TRBV4-3, the J gene TRBJ2-5; possible D gene TRBD2, 6 bases. V lost 4 bases and J lost 1, with 16 bases in between. The V gene's germline CDR1 is LGHNA and CDR2 YSLEER. The CDR3 consists of 16 residues. CDR3 sequence (DNA): TGCGCCAGCAGCCCGAAGCTCCGGGACTTCCAAGAGACCCAGTACTTC. It yields the protein CASSPKLRDFQETQYF.

The V gene is TRBV27, the J gene TRBJ2-7; TRBD2 matches at 12 bases. CDR3 length: 17 residues. From germline, CDR1 is MNHEY and CDR2 SMNVEV (reference sequence). V dropped 8 bases and J dropped 2; count of bases not matched to a gene: 13. CDR3 DNA sequence: TGTGCCAGCTCCCGACAGAGGGCTAGCGGGAGGGCCTACGAGCAGTACTTC. Protein sequence: CASSRQRASGRAYEQYF.

This clone was found a few times. V usage is TRBV5-1 and J usage is TRBJ2-1; possibly TRBD2 for D (6 bases). The CDR3 consists of 17 residues. Looked up from germline, CDR1 is SGHRS and CDR2 is YFSETQ. V lost 4 bases and J 6 bases, leaving 23 bases between the germline ends. The CDR3 is CASSPDAGSPKSNEQFF. The DNA of the CDR3 is TGCGCCAGCAGCCCGGACGCCGGGAGTCCCAAGAGCAATGAGCAGTTCTTC.

This clone came up a few times. The genes are TRBV4-2 and TRBJ2-5, with 14 bases fitting TRBD2. After removal of 4 bases from V and 5 bases from J, the junction contained 6 bases not matched to a gene. Germline loops: CDR1 LGHNA, CDR2 YNFKEQ. This CDR3 spans 16 amino acids. The CDR3 region has the DNA TGTGCCAGCAGCCTACCGGGGACTAGCGGGAGTGAGACCCAGTACTTC. This encodes CASSLPGTSGSETQYF.

Comments on this clone: Additional DNA sequences in this sample encode the identical CDR3. The gene calls are TRBV2 and TRBJ1-2, with D possibly matching TRBD1 (6 bases). CDR3 length equals 12 residues. Germline CDR1 and CDR2: SNHLY and FYNNEI. The V gene lost 6 bases and the J gene lost 8 bases, with 13 bases spanning the gap. CDR3: CASSLTGSGYTF. The CDR3 coding sequence is TGTGCCAGCAGCTTAACAGGGAGCGGCTACACCTTC.

The gene calls are TRBV11-3 and TRBJ2-3, with TRBD2 matching 8 bases. CDR3 length: 15 amino acids. Germline lookup yields CDR1 SGHNT and CDR2 YENEEA. Unmatched junction bases numbered 7, after V lost 5 bases and J lost 3 bases. The CDR3 DNA is TGTGCCAGCAGCAAAAGCGGGAGTTGGACAGATACGCAGTATTTT. Its protein product is CASSKSGSWTDTQYF. Together with reference TRBV11-3 and TRBJ2-3, the CDR3 gives the full variable domain: EAGVVQSPRYKIIEKKQPVAFWCNPISGHNTLYWYLQNLGQGPELLIRYENEEAVDDSQLPKDRFSAERLKGVDSTLKIQPAELGDSAVYLCASSKSGSWTDTQYFGPGTRLTVL.

V and J are TRBV5-1 and TRBJ2-7; D is unclear. Trimming removed 0 bases at V and 5 bases at J, with 12 bases between. The CDR3 is 14 residues long. Germline CDR1 reads SGHRS; CDR2 reads YFSETQ. Written as DNA, the CDR3 is TGCGCCAGCAGCTTGGGTCAGATTTCGAACGAGCAGTACTTC. Its translation is CASSLGQISNEQYF.

V usage is TRBV7-2 and J usage is TRBJ2-4, with D possibly being TRBD2 (6 bases). The CDR3 runs 17 residues. The germline V and J ends were trimmed by 0 bases and 1 base, with 13 bases remaining between them. CDR1 is SGHTA, CDR2 FQGNSA, per germline. The CDR3 DNA follows: TGTGCCAGCAGCTTAGCCGGGAGCTTTTTTGCCAAAAACATTCAGTACTTC. Amino acids: CASSLAGSFFAKNIQYF. Filled out from reference TRBV7-2 and TRBJ2-4, the complete variable domain reads GAGVSQSPSNKVTEKGKDVELRCDPISGHTALYWYRQSLGQGLEFLIYFQGNSAPDKSGLPSDRFSAERTGGSVSTLTIQRTQQEDSAVYLCASSLAGSFFAKNIQYFGAGTRLSVL.

There are a few counts of this clone. The chain links TRBV9 to TRBJ1-2; D ambiguous. From germline, CDR1 is SGDLS and CDR2 YYNGEE. Trimming shortened V by 4 bases and J by 6 bases, and 10 bases separated the two germline ends. The CDR3 has 12 residues. In DNA, the CDR3 is TGTGCCAGCAGCACTCCGAGGAATGGCTACACCTTC. Translated: CASSTPRNGYTF.

J is TRBJ1-2 and V is TRBV11-2; D is possibly TRBD1 (6 bases). Trimming removed 5 bases from V and 8 bases from J, with 12 bases in between. This CDR3 spans 12 amino acids. The V gene's germline CDR1 is SGHAT and CDR2 FQNNGV. This CDR3 reads CASSPGQWGYTF. The CDR3 coding sequence is TGTGCCAGCAGCCCAGGACAGTGGGGCTACACCTTC.

This clone was counted only a few times. The sample carries other DNA sequences with the same CDR3. CDR3 bases: TGTGCCAGCAGGGGGCCCGGCGAGACCCAGTACTTC. Amino acid sequence: CASRGPGETQYF. This chain joins TRBV27 and TRBJ2-5, with D perhaps TRBD1 (5 bases). V lost 6 bases, J lost 5 bases, and 10 bases lay in between. This CDR3 region has 12 residues. CDR1 and CDR2 (germline): MNHEY, SMNVEV (reference sequence).

This clone has a handful of counts. The chain employs TRBV4-3 and TRBJ2-7; 12 positions match TRBD2. The germline V gene has CDR1 LGHNA and CDR2 YSLEER. The CDR3 length is 15 residues. J gave up 2 bases and V 6 bases, and 5 bases lay outside the gene matches. The CDR3 coding sequence is TGCGCCAGCAGGAGGACTAGCGGGACAACCTACGAGCAGTACTTC. This encodes CASRRTSGTTYEQYF.

The rearrangement uses TRBV29-1 and TRBJ2-3; tentatively, D is TRBD1 or TRBD2 (6 bases each). Per the germline V gene, CDR1 is SQVTM and CDR2 is ANQGSEA. V lost 4 bases and J lost 4, with 18 bases in between. The CDR3 has 15 amino acids. As DNA, the CDR3 is TGCAGCGTTGTAGGGGGACTTGGGGGGCCAGATACGCAGTATTTT. This sequence encodes CSVVGGLGGPDTQYF.

This chain joins TRBV5-8 and TRBJ1-2, with D unresolved. Germline V gives CDR1 SGHTS, CDR2 YDEGEE. There are 13 residues in the CDR3. V lost 3 bases to trimming and J lost 7 bases, with 13 bases between them. CDR3 loop: CASSSLVGSGYTF. CDR3 coding DNA: TGTGCCAGCAGCTCGTTGGTGGGTAGTGGCTACACCTTC.

This clone was found a few times. A read error may account for a junction end that differs from germline. The chain has TRBV6-1 and TRBJ2-2, with TRBD2 matching over 12 bases. CDR1 and CDR2 from the germline V gene are MNHNS and SASEGT. The CDR3 has 17 residues. CDR3 amino acids: CAISEPLAGGWTGELFF. CDR3 DNA sequence: TGTGCCATCAGTGAACCACTAGCGGGAGGTTGGACCGGGGAGCTGTTTTTT.